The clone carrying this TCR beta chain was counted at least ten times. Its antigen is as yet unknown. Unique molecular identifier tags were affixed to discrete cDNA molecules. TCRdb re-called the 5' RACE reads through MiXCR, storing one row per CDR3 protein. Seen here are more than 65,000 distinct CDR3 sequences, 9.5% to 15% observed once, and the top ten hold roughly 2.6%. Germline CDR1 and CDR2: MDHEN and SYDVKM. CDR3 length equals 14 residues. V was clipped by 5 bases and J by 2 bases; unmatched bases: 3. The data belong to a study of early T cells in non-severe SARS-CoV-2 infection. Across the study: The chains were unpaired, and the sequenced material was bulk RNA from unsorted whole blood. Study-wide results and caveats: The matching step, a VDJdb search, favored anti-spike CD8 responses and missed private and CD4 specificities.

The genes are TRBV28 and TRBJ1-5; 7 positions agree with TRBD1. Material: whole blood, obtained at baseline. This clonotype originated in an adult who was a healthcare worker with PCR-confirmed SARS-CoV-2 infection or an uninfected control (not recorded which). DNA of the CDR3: TGTGCCAGCAGTCCCGGGACAGGCAATCAGCCCCAGCATTTT. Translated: CASSPGTGNQPQHF.